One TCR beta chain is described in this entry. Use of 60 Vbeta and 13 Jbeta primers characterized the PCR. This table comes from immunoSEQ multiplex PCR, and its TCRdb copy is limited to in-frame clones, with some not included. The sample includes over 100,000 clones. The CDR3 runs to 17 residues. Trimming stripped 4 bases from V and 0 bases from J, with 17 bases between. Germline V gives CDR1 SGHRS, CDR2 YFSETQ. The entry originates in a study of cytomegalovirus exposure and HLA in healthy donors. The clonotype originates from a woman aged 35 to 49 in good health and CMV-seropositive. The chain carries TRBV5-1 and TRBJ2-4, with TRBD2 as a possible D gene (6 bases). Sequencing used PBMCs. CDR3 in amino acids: CASSPGRPAGAKNIQYF. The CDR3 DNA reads TGCGCCAGCAGCCCGGGGAGGCCCGCGGGAGCCAAAAACATTCAGTACTTC.